Below are 11 T cell receptor beta chains sequenced from a single sample in a study of cytomegalovirus exposure and HLA in healthy donors. Researchers ran the PCR with 60 Vbeta and 13 Jbeta primers. TCRdb's copy holds only in-frame clones and misses some; the assay was immunoSEQ multiplex PCR. The profile shows about 160,000 clones, under 80% of them singletons. The sample taken for sequencing was PBMCs. All receptors derive from a woman aged 25 to 39 in good health and CMV-seronegative.

The V call is TRBV5-6, the J call TRBJ1-1; TRBD1 matches at 9 bases. Germline CDR1 reads SGHDT; CDR2 reads YYEEEE. The CDR3 has 13 residues. The junction had 7 bases not matched to a gene; V was cut back by 8 bases and J by 5 bases. The CDR3 protein is CASRSTGGTEAFF. In DNA, the CDR3 is TGTGCCAGTAGGTCGACAGGGGGGACTGAAGCTTTCTTT.

The rearrangement links TRBV4-1 to TRBJ1-1; D may be TRBD1 (5 bases). CDR3 length: 13 amino acids. Germline lookup yields CDR1 MGHRA and CDR2 YSYEKL. Trimming pared 0 bases from V and 10 bases from J, leaving 12 bases between. CDR3 protein: CASSQDNGAAAFF. CDR3 DNA: TGCGCCAGCAGCCAAGATAATGGGGCGGCAGCTTTCTTT.

In regard to this clone: At one end, the junction sequence differs from germline, possibly due to a read error. The gene calls are TRBV10-3 and TRBJ2-7; 7 positions match TRBD1. This CDR3 has 12 amino acids. Germline V gene data show CDR1 as ENHRY and CDR2 as SYGVKD. Here the CDR3 DNA reads TGTGCCATCAGTGAGAACTCCGGGACAGACCTATTC. This codes for CAISENSGTDLF.

The chain carries TRBV19 and TRBJ2-7, with TRBD2 matching 8 bases. There are 15 residues in the CDR3. Losses at the gene ends were 0 bases for V and 0 bases for J; bases not matched to a gene: 1. Germline CDR1 and CDR2: LNHDA and SQIVND (reference sequence). This CDR3 is CASSIDGGASYEQYF. CDR3 nucleotide sequence: TGTGCCAGTAGTATAGACGGGGGGGCCTCCTACGAGCAGTACTTC.

V gene TRBV5-4 combines with J gene TRBJ1-5; D call uncertain. Germline-derived CDR1 and CDR2 are SGHNT and YYREEE (reference sequence). This CDR3 has 13 amino acids. V was cut by 4 bases and J by 3 bases, with 8 bases left in between. CDR3 region: CASSPGLNQPQHF. CDR3 nucleotide sequence: TGTGCCAGCAGCCCCGGACTCAATCAGCCCCAGCATTTT. The full variable domain, completed using reference TRBV5-4 and TRBJ1-5, is ETGVTQSPTHLIKTRGQQVTLRCSSQSGHNTVSWYQQALGQGPQFIFQYYREEENGRGNFPPRFSGLQFPNYSSELNVNALELDDSALYLCASSPGLNQPQHFGDGTRLSIL.

The CDR3 region is CASSDAGYRASGTDTQYF. The DNA for the CDR3 is TGTGCCAGCAGCGACGCCGGATACCGGGCTAGCGGAACAGATACGCAGTATTTT. The V gene is TRBV11-2, the J gene TRBJ2-3, with 7 nucleotides matching TRBD2. In germline, CDR1 is SGHAT, CDR2 FQNNGV. This CDR3 contains 18 residues. V was pared by 5 bases and J by 3 bases, with 17 bases of the junction left unmatched.

The V and J genes are TRBV30 and TRBJ2-2; D might be TRBD1 (5 bases). Per germline, CDR1 GTSNPN and CDR2 SVGIG (reference sequence). V dropped 7 bases and J dropped 4 bases, with 16 bases sitting between them. CDR3 length: 14 residues. The CDR3 DNA sequence: TGTGCCTCCCACAGGATTACGAGCACCGGGGAGCTGTTTTTT. Protein: CASHRITSTGELFF.

V is TRBV19 and J is TRBJ2-1; maybe TRBD1 (6 bases). The germline CDR1 and CDR2 sequences are LNHDA and SQIVND (reference sequence). The CDR3 length is 13 residues. V was shortened by 7 bases and J by 12 bases, with 19 bases between the two germline ends. CDR3 residues: CASNLGRGMGQFF. The CDR3 bases are TGTGCCAGTAATTTGGGCAGGGGTATGGGGCAGTTCTTC.

The rearrangement uses TRBV5-5 and TRBJ2-5; 9 bases match TRBD2. V gave up 0 bases and J gave up 5 bases; unmatched junction bases: 11. Germline CDR1 reads SGHKS; CDR2 reads YYEKEE (reference sequence). CDR3 size: 17 residues. DNA for the CDR3: TGTGCCAGCAGCTTGGGGGGCGGGGGGGCCGGCCAGGAGACCCAGTACTTC. It is translated as CASSLGGGGAGQETQYF.

The V and J genes are TRBV2 and TRBJ1-1; D is ambiguous. The CDR3 is 14 amino acids. V gave up 5 bases and J gave up 5 bases, with 15 bases separating them. CDR1 is SNHLY, CDR2 FYNNEI, per germline. This CDR3 is CASSSAGSRTEAFF. The DNA of the CDR3 is TGTGCCAGCAGTAGTGCCGGGAGCAGGACTGAAGCTTTCTTT.

The rearrangement joins TRBV7-2 to TRBJ1-3; D perhaps matches TRBD1 (5 bases). This CDR3 contains 16 residues. Germline V gives CDR1 SGHTA, CDR2 FQGNSA. V was pared by 2 bases and J by 1 base, with 12 bases between. CDR3 DNA: TGTGCCAGCAGCTTAATGCGGACATCGTCTGGAAACACCATATATTTT. This sequence encodes CASSLMRTSSGNTIYF.